A selection of T cell receptor beta chains follows, all from one sample in a study of T cell changes during pregnancy in multiple sclerosis. Generated by immunoSEQ multiplex PCR, the TCRdb table keeps only in-frame clones and is missing some. The profile shows roughly 120,000 clones, 90% to 95% of them singletons. Sequenced here: peripheral blood, sampled in the third trimester of pregnancy. The receptors shown here come from a female donor with multiple sclerosis, enrolled in a pregnancy study. CDR3s include the opening cysteine and the closing phenylalanine or tryptophan. A D gene is named only where the DNA matches it firmly. Size tells how often a clone was seen (once, few, many) or the class of an expanded clone, and some rows leave it out.

V gene: TRBV28
clone size: .
D gene: .
J gene: TRBJ2-1
CDR3 DNA: TGTGCCAGCAGTTCAGTGAAGCAGTTCTTC
CDR3 protein: CASSSVKQFF

V gene: TRBV4-2
clone size: few
D gene: .
J gene: TRBJ2-6
CDR3 DNA: TGTGCCAGCAGCCAAGACAGCTCTGGGGCCAACGTCCTGACTTTC
CDR3 protein: CASSQDSSGANVLTF

V gene: TRBV19
clone size: .
D gene: .
J gene: TRBJ1-4
CDR3 DNA: TGTGCCAGTAACCCGACAGCACGAGCAACTAATGAAAAACTGTTTTTT
CDR3 protein: CASNPTARATNEKLFF

V gene: TRBV7-8
clone size: .
D gene: .
J gene: TRBJ2-1
CDR3 DNA: TGTGCCAGCAGCTTAGAAGGCGGGACAGCCCCCTACAATGAGCAGTTCTTC
CDR3 protein: CASSLEGGTAPYNEQFF

V gene: TRBV30
clone size: .
D gene: .
J gene: TRBJ1-1
CDR3 DNA: TGTGCCTGGAGTGGGCAGGGGCACACTGAAGCTTTCTTT
CDR3 protein: CAWSGQGHTEAFF

V gene: TRBV2
clone size: .
D gene: .
J gene: TRBJ2-3
CDR3 DNA: TGTGCCAGCAGTGTGGACTTCACAGATACGCAGTATTTT
CDR3 protein: CASSVDFTDTQYF

V gene: TRBV11-1
clone size: .
D gene: .
J gene: TRBJ1-2
CDR3 DNA: TGTGCCAGCAGCTTTCGGGCTAACTATGGCTACACCTTC
CDR3 protein: CASSFRANYGYTF

V gene: TRBV28
clone size: once
D gene: TRBD2
J gene: TRBJ2-1
CDR3 DNA: TGTGCCAGCAGTGTACCTCGCGGGAGCTCCTACAATGAGCAGTTCTTC
CDR3 protein: CASSVPRGSSYNEQFF

V gene: TRBV6-6
clone size: .
D gene: TRBD1
J gene: TRBJ2-7
CDR3 DNA: TGTGCCAGCCGGACAGGGGGAACCTACGAGCAGTACTTC
CDR3 protein: CASRTGGTYEQYF

V gene: TRBV11-1
clone size: once
D gene: TRBD1
J gene: TRBJ2-1
CDR3 DNA: TGTGCCAGCAGCTTGGGACAGGGCGGGTCCAATGAGCAGTTCTTC
CDR3 protein: CASSLGQGGSNEQFF

V gene: TRBV5-5
clone size: .
D gene: .
J gene: TRBJ1-2
CDR3 DNA: TGTGCCAGCAGCTTGTACAGTAGGGGTTCGTCGTATGGCTACACCTTC
CDR3 protein: CASSLYSRGSSYGYTF

V gene: TRBV30
clone size: .
D gene: .
J gene: TRBJ1-5
CDR3 DNA: TGTGCCTGGGCTGGGCAGGCCTATAGCAATCAGCCCCAGCATTTT
CDR3 protein: CAWAGQAYSNQPQHF

V gene: TRBV7-9
clone size: .
D gene: .
J gene: TRBJ1-5
CDR3 DNA: TGTGCCAGCAGCTTTAGGAGTCAGCCCCAGCATTTT
CDR3 protein: CASSFRSQPQHF

V gene: TRBV10-3
clone size: .
D gene: .
J gene: TRBJ2-7
CDR3 DNA: TGTGCCATCAGTGAGTGGGGCGACAGCTACGAGCAGTACTTC
CDR3 protein: CAISEWGDSYEQYF

V gene: TRBV10-1
clone size: .
D gene: TRBD2
J gene: TRBJ2-3
CDR3 DNA: TGCGCCAGCAGTGAGGGGCTAGCGGGAGGATCCGATACGCAGTATTTT
CDR3 protein: CASSEGLAGGSDTQYF

V gene: TRBV7-8
clone size: .
D gene: .
J gene: TRBJ2-4
CDR3 DNA: TGTGCCAGCAGCTTATTATCGTCGGGGGCCAAAAACATTCAGTACTTC
CDR3 protein: CASSLLSSGAKNIQYF

V gene: TRBV7-8
clone size: .
D gene: TRBD1
J gene: TRBJ2-1
CDR3 DNA: TGTGCCAGCAGCCCAGGGACAGGGTTAATGAATGAGCAGTTCTTC
CDR3 protein: CASSPGTGLMNEQFF

V gene: TRBV5-1
clone size: .
D gene: TRBD2
J gene: TRBJ2-3
CDR3 DNA: TGCGCCAGCAGCCGGACTAGCGGGACCACAGATACGCAGTATTTT
CDR3 protein: CASSRTSGTTDTQYF

V gene: TRBV6-4
clone size: .
D gene: TRBD1
J gene: TRBJ2-7
CDR3 DNA: TGTGCCAGCAGAGGAGGACAGGGGACCTACGAGCAGTACTTC
CDR3 protein: CASRGGQGTYEQYF

V gene: TRBV27
clone size: .
D gene: .
J gene: TRBJ1-5
CDR3 DNA: TGTGCCAGCAGTTTAACACGACAGACCAATCAGCCCCAGCATTTT
CDR3 protein: CASSLTRQTNQPQHF

V gene: TRBV2
clone size: .
D gene: .
J gene: TRBJ1-5
CDR3 DNA: TGTGCCAGCAGTGAAGCTCGGCAGGTTAGGAATCAGCCCCAGCATTTT
CDR3 protein: CASSEARQVRNQPQHF

V gene: TRBV29-1
clone size: .
D gene: .
J gene: TRBJ1-1
CDR3 DNA: TGCAGCGTTGAATGGGGAGCTGAAGCTTTCTTT
CDR3 protein: CSVEWGAEAFF

V gene: TRBV4-1
clone size: .
D gene: .
J gene: TRBJ1-1
CDR3 DNA: TGCGCCAGCAGCCAAGATGGCAGGAACACTGAAGCTTTCTTT
CDR3 protein: CASSQDGRNTEAFF

V gene: TRBV7-2
clone size: .
D gene: TRBD1
J gene: TRBJ2-3
CDR3 DNA: TGTGCCAGCAGCTGGGGGACAGGGGTGACAGATACGCAGTATTTT
CDR3 protein: CASSWGTGVTDTQYF

V gene: TRBV7-9
clone size: .
D gene: .
J gene: TRBJ1-2
CDR3 DNA: TGTGCCAGCAGCTTAGCGCTCGGGGGAGCCTATGGCTACACCTTC
CDR3 protein: CASSLALGGAYGYTF

V gene: TRBV6-5
clone size: .
D gene: .
J gene: TRBJ1-2
CDR3 DNA: TGTGCCAGCAGTTACTTGGGGACACATGAGACGGGGGGCTACACCTTC
CDR3 protein: CASSYLGTHETGGYTF

V gene: TRBV6-5
clone size: .
D gene: TRBD1
J gene: TRBJ1-2
CDR3 DNA: TGTGCCAGCAGTAGGACAGGTATTAGCGGCTATGGCTACACCTTC
CDR3 protein: CASSRTGISGYGYTF

V gene: TRBV6-1
clone size: .
D gene: TRBD2
J gene: TRBJ2-7
CDR3 DNA: TGTGCCAGCAGTGAAGTTCGGGGGGGACCCTACGAGCAGTACTTC
CDR3 protein: CASSEVRGGPYEQYF

V gene: TRBV30
clone size: .
D gene: .
J gene: TRBJ2-7
CDR3 DNA: TGTGCCTGGAGACAAACCTACGAGCAGTACTTC
CDR3 protein: CAWRQTYEQYF

V gene: TRBV9
clone size: .
D gene: TRBD1
J gene: TRBJ1-1
CDR3 DNA: TGTGCCAGCAGCGCCCCGACAGGGGAGAGTTCTGAAGCTTTCTTT
CDR3 protein: CASSAPTGESSEAFF

V gene: TRBV2
clone size: .
D gene: .
J gene: TRBJ1-2
CDR3 DNA: TGTGCCAGCGGGCGCAACTATGGCTACACCTTC
CDR3 protein: CASGRNYGYTF

V gene: TRBV5-1
clone size: .
D gene: TRBD1
J gene: TRBJ1-2
CDR3 DNA: TGCGCCAGCAGCTTGGTTCCAGGGGGGAACTATGGCTACACCTTC
CDR3 protein: CASSLVPGGNYGYTF

V gene: TRBV6-4
clone size: .
D gene: .
J gene: TRBJ1-1
CDR3 DNA: TGTGCCAGCAGCGCCACAGGGAACACTGAAGCTTTCTTT
CDR3 protein: CASSATGNTEAFF

V gene: TRBV2
clone size: once
D gene: .
J gene: TRBJ1-5
CDR3 DNA: TGTGCCAGCAGCCTCAGGCGACAGGATAGCAATCAGCCCCAGCATTTT
CDR3 protein: CASSLRRQDSNQPQHF

V gene: TRBV7-7
clone size: .
D gene: .
J gene: TRBJ1-6
CDR3 DNA: TGTGCCAGCAGCTTAGGGGGCCCGAATTCACCCCTCCACTTT
CDR3 protein: CASSLGGPNSPLHF

V gene: TRBV18
clone size: .
D gene: .
J gene: TRBJ2-2
CDR3 DNA: TGTGCCAGCTCACCACCGCCAGGGAACACCGGGGAGCTGTTTTTT
CDR3 protein: CASSPPPGNTGELFF

V gene: TRBV6-1
clone size: .
D gene: TRBD1
J gene: TRBJ1-1
CDR3 DNA: TGTGCCAGCAGGCAAATGGGCCGGGACAGCCCGGAAGCTTTCTTT
CDR3 protein: CASRQMGRDSPEAFF

V gene: TRBV7-6
clone size: .
D gene: TRBD1
J gene: TRBJ2-7
CDR3 DNA: TGTGCCAGCAGCCTCGGGACAGGGGACATCTACGAGCAGTACTTC
CDR3 protein: CASSLGTGDIYEQYF